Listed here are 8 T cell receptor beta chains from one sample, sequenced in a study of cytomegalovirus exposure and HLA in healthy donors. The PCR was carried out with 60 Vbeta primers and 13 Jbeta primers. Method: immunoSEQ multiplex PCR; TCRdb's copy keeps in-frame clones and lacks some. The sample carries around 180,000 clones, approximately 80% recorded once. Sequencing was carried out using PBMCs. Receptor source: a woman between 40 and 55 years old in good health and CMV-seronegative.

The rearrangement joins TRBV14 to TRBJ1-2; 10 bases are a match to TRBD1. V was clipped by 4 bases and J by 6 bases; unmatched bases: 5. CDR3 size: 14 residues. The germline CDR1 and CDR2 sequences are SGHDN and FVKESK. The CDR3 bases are TGTGCCAGCAGCCGGGACAGGGGAATGGATGGCTACACCTTC. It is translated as CASSRDRGMDGYTF.

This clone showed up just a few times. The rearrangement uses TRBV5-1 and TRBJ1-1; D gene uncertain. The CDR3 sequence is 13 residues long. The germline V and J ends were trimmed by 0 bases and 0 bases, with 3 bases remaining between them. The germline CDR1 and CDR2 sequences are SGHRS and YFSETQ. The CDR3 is CASSLGLNTEAFF. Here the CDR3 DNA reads TGCGCCAGCAGCTTGGGGCTGAACACTGAAGCTTTCTTT.

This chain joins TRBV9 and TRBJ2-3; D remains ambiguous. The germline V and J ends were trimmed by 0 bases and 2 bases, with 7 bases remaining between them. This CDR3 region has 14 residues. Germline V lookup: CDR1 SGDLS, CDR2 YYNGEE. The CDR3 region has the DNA TGTGCCAGCAGCGTAGACAGCTTCACAGATACGCAGTATTTT. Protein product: CASSVDSFTDTQYF. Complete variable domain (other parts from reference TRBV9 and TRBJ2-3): DSGVTQTPKHLITATGQRVTLRCSPRSGDLSVYWYQQSLDQGLQFLIQYYNGEERAKGNILERFSAQQFPDLHSELNLSSLELGDSALYFCASSVDSFTDTQYFGPGTRLTVL.

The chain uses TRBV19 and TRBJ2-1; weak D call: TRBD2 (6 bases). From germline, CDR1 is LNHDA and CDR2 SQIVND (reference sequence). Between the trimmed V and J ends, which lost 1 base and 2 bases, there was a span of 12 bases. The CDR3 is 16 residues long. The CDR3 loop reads CASSIVSGVAYNEQFF. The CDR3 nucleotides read TGTGCCAGTAGTATAGTTTCGGGAGTCGCCTACAATGAGCAGTTCTTC.

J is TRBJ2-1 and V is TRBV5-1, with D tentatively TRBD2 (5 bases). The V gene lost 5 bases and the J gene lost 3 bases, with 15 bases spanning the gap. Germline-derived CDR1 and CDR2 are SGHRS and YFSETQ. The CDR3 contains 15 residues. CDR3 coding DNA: TGCGCCAGCAGGTATACTAGTGAAAACTACAATGAGCAGTTCTTC. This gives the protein CASRYTSENYNEQFF.

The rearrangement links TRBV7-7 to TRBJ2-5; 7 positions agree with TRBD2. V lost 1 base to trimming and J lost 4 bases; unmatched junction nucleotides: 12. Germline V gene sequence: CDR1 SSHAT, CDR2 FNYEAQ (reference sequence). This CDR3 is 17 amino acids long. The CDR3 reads CASSLGVRGRGRETQYF. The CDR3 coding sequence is TGTGCCAGCAGCTTAGGGGTACGTGGGAGGGGTCGAGAGACCCAGTACTTC.

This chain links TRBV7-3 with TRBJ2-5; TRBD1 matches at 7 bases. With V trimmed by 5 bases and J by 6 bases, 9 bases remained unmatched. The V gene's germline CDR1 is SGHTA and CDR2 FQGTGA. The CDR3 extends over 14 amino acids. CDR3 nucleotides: TGTGCCAGCAGCCGGACACGACAGGGTCAGACCCAGTACTTC. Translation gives CASSRTRQGQTQYF.

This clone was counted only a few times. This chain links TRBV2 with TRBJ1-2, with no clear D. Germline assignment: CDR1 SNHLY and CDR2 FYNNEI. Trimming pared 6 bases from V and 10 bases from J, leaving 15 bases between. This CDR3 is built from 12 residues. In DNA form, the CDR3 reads TGTGCCAGCAGACCGGAGGATCGGCTCTACACCTTC. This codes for CASRPEDRLYTF.